Listed here are 26 T cell receptor beta chains from one sample, sequenced in a study of T-cell memory formation after mild COVID-19. TCRdb fed the 5' RACE reads into MiXCR, producing one record per CDR3 protein. The sample has tens of thousands of distinct CDR3 sequences, approximately 15% seen once. The sequenced sample consisted of PBMCs or a T cell subset sorted from them (not recorded which). Receptor source: an adult woman who had mild COVID-19 (a few samples of this study predate the infection). Cell type and time point are not known.

The chain couples TRBV30 to TRBJ2-1; 8 positions match TRBD2. Germline V lookup: CDR1 GTSNPN, CDR2 SVGIG (reference sequence). The trim removed 1 base at V and 5 bases at J, leaving 16 bases unmatched. The CDR3 runs 18 residues. The CDR3 spells CAWSAGLAGSGLDNEQFF. Written as DNA, the CDR3 is TGTGCCTGGAGTGCCGGGCTAGCGGGCTCCGGCCTTGACAATGAGCAGTTCTTC.

In its sample, this clonotype was seen a few times. The chain joins TRBV19 to TRBJ2-7; the D is unclear. V lost 0 bases and J lost 1, with 13 bases in between. In germline, CDR1 is LNHDA, CDR2 SQIVND (reference sequence). The CDR3 is made up of 16 amino acids. CDR3 coding DNA: TGTGCCAGTAGTATAGAAGTCACGGCTATTTCCTACGAGCAGTACTTC. This sequence encodes CASSIEVTAISYEQYF. Using reference TRBV19 and TRBJ2-7 for the parts outside the CDR3, the full variable domain is DGGITQSPKYLFRKEGQNVTLSCEQNLNHDAMYWYRQDPGQGLRLIYYSQIVNDFQKGDIAEGYSVSREKKESFPLTVTSAQKNPTAFYLCASSIEVTAISYEQYFGPGTRLTVT.

This chain connects TRBV7-9 to TRBJ2-6; D gene ambiguous. The V gene lost 11 bases and the J gene lost 4 bases, with 15 bases spanning the gap. Germline CDR1 is SEHNR and CDR2 is FQNEAQ (reference sequence). The CDR3 is 14 residues long. The CDR3 DNA reads TGTGCCTCGAGCGCGGTGACCGGGGCCAACGTCCTGACTTTC. This codes for CASSAVTGANVLTF.

This clonotype occurred a few times. The rearrangement links TRBV4-2 to TRBJ2-5; 16 bases match TRBD2. J lost 5 bases, V lost 2 bases, and 8 bases had no gene match. Per germline, CDR1 LGHNA and CDR2 YNFKEQ. The CDR3 runs 18 residues. CDR3 in DNA: TGTGCCAGCAGCCAAACGGGACTAGCGGGAGGGTATCGGGAGACCCAGTACTTC. This gives the protein CASSQTGLAGGYRETQYF.

The table lists this clonotype with a few counts. The rearrangement joins TRBV7-6 to TRBJ2-1, with 9 bases aligning to TRBD2. V lost 1 base, J lost 2 bases, and 3 bases stayed unmatched. This CDR3 region has 16 residues. CDR1 and CDR2 (germline): SGHVS, FNYEAQ. The CDR3 region is CASSLGAGGPYNEQFF. CDR3 bases: TGTGCCAGCAGCTTAGGGGCGGGAGGGCCCTACAATGAGCAGTTCTTC.

This clonotype was seen a handful of times. The V gene is TRBV6-2 or TRBV6-3, the J gene TRBJ1-5, with 8 bases that match TRBD1. This CDR3 spans 14 amino acids. Germline CDR1 reads MNHEY; CDR2 reads SVGEGT. Trimming took 4 bases from V and 6 from J; bases not matched to a gene: 5. CDR3 protein: CASSFGQGTQPQHF. DNA for the CDR3: TGTGCCAGCAGTTTCGGACAGGGTACTCAGCCCCAGCATTTT.

In this sample, this clonotype turned up many times. CDR3 nucleotides: TGTGCCAGCAGTTTTAGGTTCGACGAGCAGTACTTC. Its protein is CASSFRFDEQYF. The rearrangement links TRBV12-3 or TRBV12-4 to TRBJ2-7; no clear D gene. Trimming shortened V by 3 bases and J by 5 bases, and 8 bases separated the two germline ends. The CDR3 is 12 residues long.

The rearrangement uses TRBV12-3 or TRBV12-4 and TRBJ1-6; a weak D match, TRBD1 (6 bases). CDR3 length: 16 amino acids. V lost 5 bases, J lost 3 bases, and 14 bases lay in between. CDR3 loop: CASSPSGGHYNSPLHF. CDR3 DNA sequence: TGTGCCAGCAGTCCCTCGGGGGGACACTATAATTCACCCCTCCACTTT.

The genes are TRBV13 and TRBJ1-1; D is ambiguous. V was trimmed by 5 bases and J by 4 bases, leaving 11 bases between them. Germline V lookup: CDR1 PRHDT, CDR2 FYEKMQ (reference sequence). The length of the CDR3 is 13 residues. The CDR3 DNA follows: TGTGCCAGCAGCGAAGCGGGAACCACTGAAGCTTTCTTT. Translated, it gives CASSEAGTTEAFF.

This clonotype was recorded a few times. This chain links TRBV20-1 with TRBJ2-1, with unresolved D. Germline loops: CDR1 DFQATT, CDR2 SNEGSKA (reference sequence). Trimming removed 5 bases at V and 10 bases at J, with 15 bases between. The CDR3 is 12 residues long. CDR3 sequence reads: CSAPGLTGEQFF. The DNA of the CDR3 is TGCAGTGCTCCGGGTCTCACGGGCGAGCAGTTCTTC.

This clonotype was observed at least ten times. The junction differs from germline at one of its ends, possibly a read error. The J gene is TRBJ2-3, the V gene TRBV12-3 or TRBV12-4, with no clear D. The CDR3 runs 13 residues. The CDR3 here is CASSLDSTDTQYF. The CDR3 bases are TGTGCCAGCAGCTTAGACAGCACAGATACGCAGTATTTT.

This clonotype was seen repeatedly, ten times or more. This chain connects TRBV19 to TRBJ2-7; 8 nucleotides match TRBD1. Unmatched junction bases numbered 1, after V lost 2 bases and J lost 1 base. CDR3 size: 14 residues. Germline values: CDR1 LNHDA, CDR2 SQIVND (reference sequence). The CDR3 DNA reads TGTGCCAGTAGTATATGGACAGGGTCCTACGAGCAGTACTTC. Encoded protein: CASSIWTGSYEQYF.

This clonotype has just a few counts. The chain recombines TRBV5-1 with TRBJ2-7; 8 positions agree with TRBD1. Germline CDR1 is SGHRS and CDR2 is YFSETQ. This CDR3 spans 16 amino acids. The junction had 9 bases not matched to a gene; V was cut back by 3 bases and J by 1 base. The CDR3 sequence is CASSSTLQGESYEQYF. CDR3 DNA sequence: TGCGCCAGCAGCTCAACCCTACAGGGGGAGTCCTACGAGCAGTACTTC.

V is TRBV15 and J is TRBJ2-7, with 7 bases identical to TRBD2. This CDR3 region has 14 residues. Germline trimming cut 3 bases from V and 2 bases from J; bases unmatched to any gene: 4. CDR1 is LNHNV and CDR2 is YYDKDF in the germline V gene (reference sequence). This CDR3 reads CATSSGLGPYEQYF. CDR3 DNA sequence: TGTGCCACCAGCAGTGGACTAGGACCCTACGAGCAGTACTTC.

J is TRBJ1-2 and V is TRBV15, with TRBD1 matching over 9 bases. This CDR3 spans 15 amino acids. CDR1 and CDR2 from the germline V gene are LNHNV and YYDKDF (reference sequence). Germline trimming cut 8 bases from V and 6 bases from J; bases unmatched to any gene: 13. The CDR3 nucleotides are TGTGCCACCTATTCAACGGGACAGGGAAGGGATGGCTACACCTTC. Translated, it gives CATYSTGQGRDGYTF.

This clonotype occurred a few times. The rearrangement uses TRBV29-1 and TRBJ2-7, with D hard to call. CDR3 length: 11 residues. V dropped 6 bases and J dropped 4 bases, with 10 bases sitting between them. CDR1 SQVTM and CDR2 ANQGSEA come from the germline V gene. CDR3 sequence reads: CSVPIGYEQYF. The CDR3 DNA reads as TGCAGCGTCCCGATAGGTTACGAGCAGTACTTC.

This clonotype was counted only a few times. The chain couples TRBV4-1 to TRBJ2-2; the D gene is possibly TRBD1 (7 bases). The CDR3 sequence is 14 residues long. V lost 1 base, J lost 6 bases, and 9 bases lay in between. Germline lookup yields CDR1 MGHRA and CDR2 YSYEKL. The CDR3 here is CASSQARGAGELFF. The CDR3 bases are TGCGCCAGCAGCCAAGCCAGGGGGGCCGGGGAGCTGTTTTTT.

The chain is built from TRBV6-2 or TRBV6-3 and TRBJ2-7; D might be TRBD1 (6 bases). The CDR3 is 15 residues long. Trimming took off 2 bases at V and 6 bases at J, with 17 bases between the two ends. CDR1 and CDR2 from the germline V gene are MNHEY and SVGEGT. This CDR3 is CASSYPKDRFGEQYF. CDR3 coding DNA: TGTGCCAGCAGTTACCCTAAAGACAGGTTTGGCGAGCAGTACTTC.

The chain links TRBV24-1 to TRBJ2-1; tentative D call: TRBD1 (5 bases). The germline CDR1 and CDR2 sequences are KGHDR and SFDVKD. Trimming removed 1 base at V and 3 bases at J, with 12 bases between. The CDR3 contains 16 residues. The CDR3 DNA follows: TGTGCCACCAGTGATTTAGGGGAATTTCGCTACAATGAGCAGTTCTTC. It yields the protein CATSDLGEFRYNEQFF.

This clonotype appeared a few times. This chain links TRBV11-2 with TRBJ2-5; tentatively, D is TRBD1 or TRBD2 (5 bases each). Between the trimmed V and J ends, which lost 5 bases and 8 bases, there was a span of 9 bases. Germline CDR1 SGHAT, CDR2 FQNNGV. This CDR3 region has 11 residues. The CDR3 DNA reads TGTGCCAGCAGCCTACGGGGCACCCAGTACTTC. Its translation: CASSLRGTQYF. Drawing the rest from reference TRBV11-2 and TRBJ2-5, the complete variable domain is EAGVAQSPRYKIIEKRQSVAFWCNPISGHATLYWYQQILGQGPKLLIQFQNNGVVDDSQLPKDRFSAERLKGVDSTLKIQPAKLEDSAVYLCASSLRGTQYFGPGTRLLVL.

A few counts support this clonotype. The CDR3 loop reads CASSQVFGLWRESYEQYF. DNA for the CDR3: TGCGCCAGCAGCCAAGTCTTCGGACTATGGAGGGAGTCGTACGAGCAGTACTTC. The chain combines TRBV4-3 with TRBJ2-7; possibly TRBD2 for D (6 bases). The germline V gene encodes CDR1 LGHNA and CDR2 YSLEER. Trimming took off 1 base at V and 4 bases at J, with 23 bases between the two ends. The length of the CDR3 is 18 residues.

This clonotype was observed a handful of times. V is TRBV3-1 and J is TRBJ2-1, with D perhaps matching TRBD1 or TRBD2 (5 bases each). The CDR3 extends over 19 amino acids. Deletions cut 4 bases from V and 8 bases from J, with 30 bases between. Germline CDR1 LGHDT, CDR2 YNNKEL (reference sequence). The CDR3 nucleotides read TGTGCCAGCAGCCTCGGGAAGGTAGAGGGTTTGACAGCGAACGATGAGCAGTTCTTC. Translated, it gives CASSLGKVEGLTANDEQFF.

This clonotype occurred a few times. The CDR3 loop reads CASSFTAGETQYF. The CDR3 DNA is TGTGCCAGCAGTTTTACCGCAGGAGAGACCCAGTACTTC. V and J are TRBV12-3 or TRBV12-4 and TRBJ2-5; D remains ambiguous. V shed 3 bases and J shed 4 bases, with 9 bases lying between them. This CDR3 is 13 amino acids long.

The chain links TRBV12-3 or TRBV12-4 to TRBJ1-2; no firm D call. V lost 3 bases and J 1 base, leaving 3 bases between the germline ends. The CDR3 length is 12 residues. The CDR3 protein is CASSLSNYGYTF. DNA for the CDR3: TGTGCCAGCAGTTTGAGTAACTATGGCTACACCTTC.

The rearrangement joins TRBV6-2 or TRBV6-3 to TRBJ2-1, with D tentatively TRBD1 or TRBD2 (6 bases each). V lost 8 bases and J lost 7, with 18 bases in between. The CDR3 covers 14 residues. CDR1 and CDR2 (germline): MNHEY, SVGEGT. CDR3 nucleotide sequence: TGTGCCAGCCATAGCTCGGGGGCCACAAATGAGCAGTTCTTC. Translation: CASHSSGATNEQFF.

This clonotype was recorded at least ten times. The CDR3 DNA reads as TGTGCCAGCAGCTTAGCGTCCACTTACAATGAGCAGTTCTTC. Translated: CASSLASTYNEQFF. The chain recombines TRBV7-9 with TRBJ2-1; D not resolved. This CDR3 has 14 residues. The germline V and J ends were trimmed by 0 bases and 4 bases, with 7 bases remaining between them. The germline CDR1 and CDR2 sequences are SEHNR and FQNEAQ (reference sequence).